A single sample gave rise to the 5 T cell receptor beta chains below, sequenced in a study of blood T cell repertoires in COVID-19. TCRdb's table, derived via immunoSEQ multiplex PCR, lists solely in-frame clones and lacks some. The data show roughly 140,000 clones, with 80% to 90% seen just once and 3% to 4% held by the top ten. The sequenced sample consisted of peripheral blood. The receptors stem from a man in his 70s with acute or convalescent COVID-19.

The genes are TRBV18 and TRBJ2-7; D uncertain. Between the trimmed V and J ends, which lost 3 bases and 3 bases, there was a span of 9 bases. CDR1 is KGHSH and CDR2 is LQKENI in the germline V gene. The CDR3 spans 13 residues. In DNA form, the CDR3 reads TGTGCCAGCTCACCCGCACAGAGCTACGAGCAGTACTTC. This gives the protein CASSPAQSYEQYF. The full variable domain, its missing parts supplied by reference TRBV18 and TRBJ2-7, is NAGVMQNPRHLVRRRGQEARLRCSPMKGHSHVYWYRQLPEEGLKFMVYLQKENIIDESGMPKERFSAEFPKEGPSILRIQQVVRGDSAAYFCASSPAQSYEQYFGPGTRLTVT.

The chain carries TRBV18 and TRBJ2-1, with TRBD1 matching 8 bases. The CDR3 runs 16 residues. Germline V gene lookup returns CDR1 KGHSH and CDR2 LQKENI. Trimming cost V 3 bases and J 1 base; bases outside gene matches: 5. CDR3 region: CASSPGDRRSYNEQFF. The CDR3 nucleotides are TGTGCCAGCTCACCCGGGGACAGGCGATCCTACAATGAGCAGTTCTTC. Complete variable domain (other parts from reference TRBV18 and TRBJ2-1): NAGVMQNPRHLVRRRGQEARLRCSPMKGHSHVYWYRQLPEEGLKFMVYLQKENIIDESGMPKERFSAEFPKEGPSILRIQQVVRGDSAAYFCASSPGDRRSYNEQFFGPGTRLTVL.

The chain has TRBV29-1 and TRBJ2-2; D not resolved. The CDR3 length is 13 residues. CDR1 and CDR2 from the germline V gene are SQVTM and ANQGSEA. V lost 3 bases to trimming and J lost 0 bases, with 5 bases between them. The CDR3 loop is CSVDGPNTGELFF. The CDR3 nucleotides read TGCAGCGTTGATGGCCCGAACACCGGGGAGCTGTTTTTT.

V usage is TRBV7-2 and J usage is TRBJ1-1, with D possibly TRBD1 on 5 matching bases. The CDR3 spans 13 residues. The germline V gene encodes CDR1 SGHTA and CDR2 FQGNSA. The V end was cut by 1 base, the J end by 4 bases, with 7 bases between. CDR3 DNA sequence: TGTGCCAGCAGCTTAGTAGGGGCCACTGAAGCTTTCTTT. This translates into CASSLVGATEAFF.

The gene calls are TRBV6-5 and TRBJ2-7; weak D call: TRBD1 (6 bases). This CDR3 is built from 13 residues. Per germline, CDR1 MNHEY and CDR2 SVGAGI. V was clipped by 6 bases and J by 1 base, with 10 bases between them. This chain's CDR3 is CASSTTGSYEQYF. The CDR3 nucleotides are TGTGCCAGCAGCACAACAGGGTCCTACGAGCAGTACTTC.